This T cell receptor beta chain was sequenced for a study of blood T cell repertoires in COVID-19. On the study more broadly: There were acute and convalescent COVID-19 samples, and they came from the United States, Italy and Spain.

The sample holds a few counts of this clone. Germline values: CDR1 SGHVS, CDR2 FQNEAQ. V was pared by 3 bases and J by 5 bases, with 11 bases between. This CDR3 spans 13 amino acids. TCRdb keeps only in-frame clones here, not all; method: immunoSEQ multiplex PCR. Of around 210,000 clones detected, roughly 75% appear once; the ten largest clones hold 5.5%. The chain combines TRBV7-8 with TRBJ2-7, with D perhaps TRBD2 (5 bases). The sequenced sample consisted of peripheral blood. The TCR originated in a woman between 65 and 79 years old with acute or convalescent COVID-19. The CDR3 bases are TGTGCCAGCAGCTTCTCGTTGAGGGACGAGCAGTACTTC. Protein: CASSFSLRDEQYF.